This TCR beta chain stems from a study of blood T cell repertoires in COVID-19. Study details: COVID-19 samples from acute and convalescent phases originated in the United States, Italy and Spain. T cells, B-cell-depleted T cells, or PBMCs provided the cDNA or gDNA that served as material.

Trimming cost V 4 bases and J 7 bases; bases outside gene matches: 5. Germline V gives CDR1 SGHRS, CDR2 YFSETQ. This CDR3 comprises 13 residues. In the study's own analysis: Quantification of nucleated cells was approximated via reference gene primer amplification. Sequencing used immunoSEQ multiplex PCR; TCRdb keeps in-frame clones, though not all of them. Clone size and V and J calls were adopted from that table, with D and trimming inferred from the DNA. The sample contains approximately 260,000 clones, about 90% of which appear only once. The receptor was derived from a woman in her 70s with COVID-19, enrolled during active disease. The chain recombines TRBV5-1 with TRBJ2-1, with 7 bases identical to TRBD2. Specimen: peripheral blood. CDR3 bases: TGCGCCAGCAGCGTTTCGGGGGGTAATGAGCAGTTCTTC. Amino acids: CASSVSGGNEQFF.